What follows is one TCR beta chain and its context. Its antigen is still unknown. The CDR3 runs 17 residues. Trimming took off 4 bases at V and 0 bases at J, with 17 bases between the two ends. CDR1 is SGHRS and CDR2 is YFSETQ in the germline V gene. The data were produced by immunoSEQ multiplex PCR, yet TCRdb's version contains in-frame clones alone and is incomplete. The table lists roughly 91,000 clones, about nine tenths of them singletons, with around 2.2% in the top ten. These data originate in a study of T cell responses to AZD1222 COVID-19 vaccine. Study-level findings and limits: Samples come after the peak T cell response, not at day 14.

The clonotype comes from an adult in good health. The V gene is TRBV5-1, the J gene TRBJ1-3, with D perhaps TRBD1 (5 bases). The sequencing used peripheral blood, collected on day 0 of AZD1222 vaccination. CDR3 bases: TGCGCCAGCAGCCCGAGGGGCCAGGTAAGCTCTGGAAACACCATATATTTT. It specifies CASSPRGQVSSGNTIYF.